These 11 T cell receptor beta chains were all obtained from the same sample, sequenced in a study of T cells after yellow fever vaccination. TCRdb independently ran MiXCR on the 5' RACE reads; one entry per CDR3 protein. The data hold approximately 550,000 distinct CDR3 sequences, with 15% to 20% observed a single time. This sample comprised PBMCs, obtained 15 days after the yellow fever booster vaccination. These receptors were collected from a man aged 30-40 years who received the YFV17D yellow fever vaccine.

This clonotype came up a few times. J is TRBJ2-7 and V is TRBV29-1; D unclear. The ends were cut back, 4 bases at V and 2 bases at J, with 12 bases in the middle. Germline CDR1 and CDR2: SQVTM and ANQGSEA. The CDR3 runs to 13 residues. CDR3 sequence reads: CSVVWQKTYEQYF. The CDR3, as DNA: TGCAGCGTTGTCTGGCAGAAGACCTACGAGCAGTACTTC.

The chain combines TRBV4-3 with TRBJ1-2; TRBD1 agrees at 10 bases. The trim removed 2 bases at V and 2 bases at J, leaving 2 bases unmatched. The germline CDR1 and CDR2 sequences are LGHNA and YSLEER. This CDR3 spans 15 amino acids. The CDR3 loop is CASSQRTGGNYGYTF. In nucleotides, the CDR3 is TGCGCCAGCAGCCAACGGACAGGGGGAAACTATGGCTACACCTTC.

This sequence joins TRBV28 and TRBJ2-1; possibly TRBD2 for D (6 bases). The V and J ends lost 5 bases and 8 bases respectively, with 19 bases between them. Germline CDR1 is MDHEN and CDR2 is SYDVKM. The CDR3 has 15 amino acids. The CDR3 region has the DNA TGTGCCAGCAGTCTGGGGGGAGGACTTGGGGATGAGCAGTTCTTC. This translates into CASSLGGGLGDEQFF.

The chain is built from TRBV7-9 and TRBJ2-5; maybe TRBD1 (6 bases). V was pared by 5 bases and J by 5 bases, with 12 bases between. This CDR3 is built from 13 residues. Germline V gene sequence: CDR1 SEHNR, CDR2 FQNEAQ (reference sequence). CDR3 coding DNA: TGTGCCAGCAGCACAACAGGGCTGGAGACCCAGTACTTC. It is translated as CASSTTGLETQYF.

The gene calls are TRBV3-1 and TRBJ2-2; 7 nucleotides align to TRBD1. This CDR3 has 16 residues. Unmatched junction bases numbered 7, after V lost 1 base and J lost 5 bases. Germline lookup yields CDR1 LGHDT and CDR2 YNNKEL (reference sequence). Written as DNA, the CDR3 is TGTGCCAGCAGCCAAGGGACCGGGACAGCAACCGGGGAGCTGTTTTTT. It yields the protein CASSQGTGTATGELFF.

V and J are TRBV18 and TRBJ2-1; TRBD2 aligns across 14 bases. The CDR3 has 15 residues. From germline, CDR1 is KGHSH and CDR2 LQKENI. V lost 1 base and J lost 12; bases outside the gene matches: 5. The CDR3 coding sequence is TGTGCCAGCTCACCACTGGGACTAGCGGGAGATTGGCAGTTCTTC. Residues: CASSPLGLAGDWQFF.

This clonotype has more than one count but fewer than ten. The J gene is TRBJ2-7, the V gene TRBV3-1, with 10 nucleotides matching TRBD1. The CDR3 spans 16 residues. Looked up from germline, CDR1 is LGHDT and CDR2 is YNNKEL (reference sequence). With 4 bases clipped from V and 6 bases from J, the junction kept 12 bases outside the gene matches. CDR3 nucleotides: TGTGCCAGCAGCCCGATGATTCCGGGACAGGGGTCCGAGCAGTACTTC. It translates to CASSPMIPGQGSEQYF.

The sample holds a few counts of this clonotype. Compared with germline, one end of the junction differs, possibly owing to a read error. The chain employs TRBV7-2 and TRBJ2-1; 8 nucleotides agree with TRBD2. In germline, CDR1 is SGHTA, CDR2 FQGNSA. The CDR3 loop spans 21 amino acids. Here the CDR3 reads CASSLAPLLTSDIPSYNEQFF. DNA of the CDR3: TGTGCCAGCAGTTTAGCGCCCCTCCTGACTAGCGACATACCCTCCTACAATGAGCAGTTCTTC.

The gene calls are TRBV20-1 and TRBJ2-7; 8 bases line up with TRBD1. V was pared by 3 bases and J by 2 bases, with 9 bases of the junction left unmatched. This CDR3 has 15 residues. Looked up from germline, CDR1 is DFQATT and CDR2 is SNEGSKA (reference sequence). The CDR3 nucleotides read TGCAGTGCTAGGGACAGGGAGAGTACCCCCTACGAGCAGTACTTC. Its protein is CSARDRESTPYEQYF.

The chain links TRBV5-1 to TRBJ1-6, with D perhaps matching TRBD1 (5 bases). CDR1 and CDR2 from the germline V gene are SGHRS and YFSETQ. Trimming took off 4 bases at V and 7 bases at J, with 15 bases between the two ends. The CDR3 spans 15 residues. DNA for the CDR3: TGCGCCAGCAGCCAGGAAGGCAGGGAGAATTCACCCCTCCACTTT. Translating gives CASSQEGRENSPLHF.

The rearrangement links TRBV14 to TRBJ2-1; a weak D match, TRBD1 (6 bases). V was shortened by 3 bases and J by 3 bases, with 36 bases between the two germline ends. In germline, CDR1 is SGHDN, CDR2 FVKESK. The CDR3 extends over 23 amino acids. In DNA, the CDR3 is TGTGCCAGCAGCCAGAGGGGGACCACTAGAGCGCGTGGCGTCTCTCACCTCTACAATGAGCAGTTCTTC. Translating it yields CASSQRGTTRARGVSHLYNEQFF.